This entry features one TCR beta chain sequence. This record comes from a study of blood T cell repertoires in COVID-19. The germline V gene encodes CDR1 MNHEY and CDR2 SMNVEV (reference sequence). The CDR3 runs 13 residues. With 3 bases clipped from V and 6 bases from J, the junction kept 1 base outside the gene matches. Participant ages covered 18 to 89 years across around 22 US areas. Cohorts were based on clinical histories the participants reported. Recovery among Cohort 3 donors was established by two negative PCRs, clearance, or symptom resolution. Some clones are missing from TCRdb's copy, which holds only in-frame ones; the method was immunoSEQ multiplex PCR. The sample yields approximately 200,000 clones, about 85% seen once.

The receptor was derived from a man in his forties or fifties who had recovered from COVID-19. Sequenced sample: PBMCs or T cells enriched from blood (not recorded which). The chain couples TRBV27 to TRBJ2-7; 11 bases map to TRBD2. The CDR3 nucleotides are TGTGCCAGCAGTTTCGGGACTAGCGGCGAGCAGTACTTC. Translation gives CASSFGTSGEQYF.